The sequence of this T cell receptor (beta chain) was determined in a study of yellow fever vaccine responses in identical twins. General study results and limits: The T cell response to vaccination in identical twins was reportedly partly convergent and partly personalized.

TCRdb re-called the RT-PCR reads with MiXCR, one entry per CDR3 protein. The table records 15,000 or so distinct CDR3 sequences, roughly 84% of them present only once. The CDR3 length is 12 residues. Germline loops: CDR1 MNHNS, CDR2 SASEGT. V trimming: 7 bases; J trimming: 7 bases; junction bases outside the gene matches: 3. Remarks on this clonotype: Its antigen is undetermined.

Material: T cells from blood (PBMCs), unsorted or a sorted subset (not recorded which), obtained before or after yellow fever vaccination (not recorded which). The chain is built from TRBV6-1 and TRBJ1-5; TRBD1 matches at 8 bases. The receptor comes from a woman under 30 who received the yellow fever vaccine. CDR3 nucleotide sequence: TGTGCCAGCACAGGGGGCAGGCAGCCCCAGCATTTT. Translation gives CASTGGRQPQHF.